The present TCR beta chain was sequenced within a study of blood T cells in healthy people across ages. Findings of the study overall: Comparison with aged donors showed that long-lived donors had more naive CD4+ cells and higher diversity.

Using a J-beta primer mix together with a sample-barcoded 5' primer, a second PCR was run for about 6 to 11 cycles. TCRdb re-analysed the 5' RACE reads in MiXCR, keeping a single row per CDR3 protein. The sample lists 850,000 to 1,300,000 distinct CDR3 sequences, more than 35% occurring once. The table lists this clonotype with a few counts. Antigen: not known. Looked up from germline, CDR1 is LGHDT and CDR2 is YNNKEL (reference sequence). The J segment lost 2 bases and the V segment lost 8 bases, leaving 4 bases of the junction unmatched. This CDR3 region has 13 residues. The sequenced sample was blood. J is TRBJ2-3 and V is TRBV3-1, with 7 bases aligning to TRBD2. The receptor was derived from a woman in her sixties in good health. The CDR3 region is CASGEGNTDTQYF. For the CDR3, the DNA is TGTGCCAGCGGGGAGGGAAACACAGATACGCAGTATTTT.